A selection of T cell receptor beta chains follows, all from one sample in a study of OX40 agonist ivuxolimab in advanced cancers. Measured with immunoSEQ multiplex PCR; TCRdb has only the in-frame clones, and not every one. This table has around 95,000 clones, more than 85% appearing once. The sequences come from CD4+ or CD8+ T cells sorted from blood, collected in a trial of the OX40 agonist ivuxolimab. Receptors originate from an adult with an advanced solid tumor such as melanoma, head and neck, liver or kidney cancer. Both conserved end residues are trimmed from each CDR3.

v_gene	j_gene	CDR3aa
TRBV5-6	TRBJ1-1	ASSLVYGERGTEAF
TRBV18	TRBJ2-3	ASSPLIGLSTDTQY
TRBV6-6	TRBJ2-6	ASSSVAGANVLT
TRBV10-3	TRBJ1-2	AISESRSGAMGYT
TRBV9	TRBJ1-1	ASSYIALAPVEAF
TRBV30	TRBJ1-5	AWSGRSGPRH
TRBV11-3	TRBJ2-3	ASSLAHSADTQY
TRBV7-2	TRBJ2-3	ASSLTSGPLPD
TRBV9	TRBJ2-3	ASSVSRSTDTQY
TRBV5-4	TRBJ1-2	ASSLVGEDYGYT
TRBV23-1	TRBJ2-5	ASSYPRNRDRDQETQY
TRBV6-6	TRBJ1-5	ASQVTGNQPQH
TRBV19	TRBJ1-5	ASSIGTGNGQPQH
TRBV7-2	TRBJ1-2	ASSLPGGANYGYT
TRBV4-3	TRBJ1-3	ASSQVIHGPGGNTIY
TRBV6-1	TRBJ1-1	ASTEDSWTEAF
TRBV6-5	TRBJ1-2	ASRRDRSYGYT
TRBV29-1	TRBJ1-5	SVGRQGDQPQH
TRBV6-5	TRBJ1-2	ASSYTNYGYT
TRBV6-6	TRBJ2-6	ASSVVGGANVLT
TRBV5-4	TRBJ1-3	ASSLSFYRGSGNTIY
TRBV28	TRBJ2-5	ASSGGGGQETQY
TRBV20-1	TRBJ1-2	SAWNYGYT
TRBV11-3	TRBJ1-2	ASSLETGYHYGYT
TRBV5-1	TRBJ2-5	ASSLVGLGTQY
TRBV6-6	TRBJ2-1	ASSQISGNEQF